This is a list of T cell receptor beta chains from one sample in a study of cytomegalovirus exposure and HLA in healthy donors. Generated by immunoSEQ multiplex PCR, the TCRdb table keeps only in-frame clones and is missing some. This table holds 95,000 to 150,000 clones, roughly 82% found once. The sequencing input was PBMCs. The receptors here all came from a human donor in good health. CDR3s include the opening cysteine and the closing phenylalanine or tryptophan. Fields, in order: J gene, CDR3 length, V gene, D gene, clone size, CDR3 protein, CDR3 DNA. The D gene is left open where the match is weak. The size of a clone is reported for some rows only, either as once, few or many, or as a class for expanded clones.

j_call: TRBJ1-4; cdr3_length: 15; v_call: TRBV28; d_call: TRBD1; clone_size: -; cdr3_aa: CASSFHGTGNEKLFF; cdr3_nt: TGTGCCAGCAGTTTCCACGGGACAGGCAATGAAAAACTGTTTTTT
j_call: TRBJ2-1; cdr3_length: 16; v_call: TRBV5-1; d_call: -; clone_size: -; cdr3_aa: CASSLAVGITYNEQFF; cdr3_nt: TGCGCCAGCAGCTTGGCCGTCGGGATTACATACAATGAGCAGTTCTTC
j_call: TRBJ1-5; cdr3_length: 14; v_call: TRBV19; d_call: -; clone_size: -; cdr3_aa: CASSIRAENQPQHF; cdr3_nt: TGTGCCAGTAGTATCCGAGCCGAAAATCAGCCCCAGCATTTT
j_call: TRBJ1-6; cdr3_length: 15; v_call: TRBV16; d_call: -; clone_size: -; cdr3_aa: CASSVQGGYNSPLHF; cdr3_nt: TGTGCCAGCAGCGTTCAGGGAGGGTATAATTCACCCCTCCACTTT
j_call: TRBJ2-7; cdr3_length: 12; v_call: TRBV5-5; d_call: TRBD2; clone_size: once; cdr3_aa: CASSRWGGEQYF; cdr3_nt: TGTGCCAGCAGCCGCTGGGGGGGCGAGCAGTACTTC
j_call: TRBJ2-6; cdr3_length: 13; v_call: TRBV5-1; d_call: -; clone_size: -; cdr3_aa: CASSPSGANVLTF; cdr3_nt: TGCGCCAGCAGCCCGTCTGGGGCCAACGTCCTGACTTTC
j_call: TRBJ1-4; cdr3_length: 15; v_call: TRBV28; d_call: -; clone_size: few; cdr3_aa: CASSSMTRTGGKLFF; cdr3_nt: TGTGCCAGCAGTTCAATGACAAGGACTGGGGGGAAACTGTTTTTT
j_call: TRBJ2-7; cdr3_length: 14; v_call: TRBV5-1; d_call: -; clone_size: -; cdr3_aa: CASSGRDPHYEQYF; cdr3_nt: TGCGCCAGCAGCGGCCGGGATCCTCACTACGAGCAGTACTTC
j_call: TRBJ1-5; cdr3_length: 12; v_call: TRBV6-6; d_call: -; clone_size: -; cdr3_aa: CASSYPDRPQHF; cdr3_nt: TGTGCCAGCAGTTATCCCGATAGGCCCCAGCATTTT
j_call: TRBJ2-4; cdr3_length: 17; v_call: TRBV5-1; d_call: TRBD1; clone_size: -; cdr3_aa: CASSWGRGDRGTNIQYF; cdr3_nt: TGCGCCAGCAGCTGGGGCCGTGGGGACAGAGGGACAAACATTCAGTACTTC
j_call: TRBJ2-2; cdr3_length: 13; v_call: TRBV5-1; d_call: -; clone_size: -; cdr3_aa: CASRPGFTGELFF; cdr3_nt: TGCGCCAGCAGGCCAGGGTTCACCGGGGAGCTGTTTTTT
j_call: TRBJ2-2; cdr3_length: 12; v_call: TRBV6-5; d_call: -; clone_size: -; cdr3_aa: CASRLLSGELFF; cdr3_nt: TGTGCCAGCAGGCTTCTCAGCGGGGAGCTGTTTTTT
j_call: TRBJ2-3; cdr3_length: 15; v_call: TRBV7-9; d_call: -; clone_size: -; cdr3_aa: CASSEPGWERPEQYF; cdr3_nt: TGTGCCAGCAGCGAGCCGGGCTGGGAGAGACCGGAGCAGTATTTT
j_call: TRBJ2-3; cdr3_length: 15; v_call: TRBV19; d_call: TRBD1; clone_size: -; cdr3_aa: CASSAGQGVPDTQYF; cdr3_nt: TGTGCCAGTAGTGCGGGACAGGGGGTGCCAGATACGCAGTATTTT
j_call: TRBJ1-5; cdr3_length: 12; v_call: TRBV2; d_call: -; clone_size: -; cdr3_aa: CASSPGYQPQHF; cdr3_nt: TGTGCCAGCAGCCCAGGGTATCAGCCCCAGCATTTT
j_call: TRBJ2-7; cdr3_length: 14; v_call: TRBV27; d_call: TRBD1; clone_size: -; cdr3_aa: CAGRGTGEMGEQYF; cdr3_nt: TGTGCCGGCAGGGGGACAGGGGAGATGGGCGAGCAGTACTTC
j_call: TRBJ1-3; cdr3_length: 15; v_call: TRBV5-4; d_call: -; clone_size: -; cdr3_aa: CASAIDRNSGNTIYF; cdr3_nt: TGTGCCAGCGCTATAGACAGGAACTCTGGAAACACCATATATTTT
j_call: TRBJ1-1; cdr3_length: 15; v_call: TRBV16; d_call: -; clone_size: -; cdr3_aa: CASSQSHQGKAEAFF; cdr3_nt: TGTGCCAGCAGCCAATCCCATCAGGGGAAGGCTGAAGCTTTCTTT
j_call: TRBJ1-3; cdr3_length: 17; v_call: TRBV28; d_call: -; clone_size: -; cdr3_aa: CASSLQGFPREGNTIYF; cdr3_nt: TGTGCCAGCAGTCTCCAGGGGTTCCCCAGGGAGGGAAACACCATATATTTT
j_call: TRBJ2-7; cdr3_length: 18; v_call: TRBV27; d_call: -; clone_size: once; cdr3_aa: CASSLSSHSSGRSYEQYF; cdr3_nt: TGTGCCAGCAGTTTATCGTCTCATAGTTCAGGGCGATCCTACGAGCAGTACTTC
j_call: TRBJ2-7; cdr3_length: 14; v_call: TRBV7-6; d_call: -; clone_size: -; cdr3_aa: CASSLGYRTYEQYF; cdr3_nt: TGTGCCAGCAGCTTAGGTTACAGAACCTACGAGCAGTACTTC
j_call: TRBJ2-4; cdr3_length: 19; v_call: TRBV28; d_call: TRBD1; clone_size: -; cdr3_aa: CASSPRSGTGSLAKNIQYF; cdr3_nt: TGTGCCAGCAGTCCGCGAAGTGGGACAGGAAGCCTAGCCAAAAACATTCAGTACTTC
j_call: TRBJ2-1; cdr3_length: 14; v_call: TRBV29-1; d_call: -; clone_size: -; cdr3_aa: CSGQLAGINNEQFF; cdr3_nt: TGCAGCGGACAGCTGGCGGGAATTAACAATGAGCAGTTCTTC
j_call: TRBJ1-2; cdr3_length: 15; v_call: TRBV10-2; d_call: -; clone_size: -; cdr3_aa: CASGQWTADSYGYTF; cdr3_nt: TGCGCCAGCGGCCAATGGACAGCTGATTCGTATGGCTACACCTTC
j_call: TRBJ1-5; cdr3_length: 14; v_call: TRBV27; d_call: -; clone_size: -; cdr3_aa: CASKPTGGGQPQHF; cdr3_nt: TGTGCCAGCAAACCGACAGGAGGCGGACAGCCCCAGCATTTT
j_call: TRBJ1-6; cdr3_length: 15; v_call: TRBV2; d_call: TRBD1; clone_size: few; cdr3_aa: CASSSTGGNNSPLHF; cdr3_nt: TGTGCCAGCAGTTCGACAGGGGGCAATAATTCACCCCTCCACTTT